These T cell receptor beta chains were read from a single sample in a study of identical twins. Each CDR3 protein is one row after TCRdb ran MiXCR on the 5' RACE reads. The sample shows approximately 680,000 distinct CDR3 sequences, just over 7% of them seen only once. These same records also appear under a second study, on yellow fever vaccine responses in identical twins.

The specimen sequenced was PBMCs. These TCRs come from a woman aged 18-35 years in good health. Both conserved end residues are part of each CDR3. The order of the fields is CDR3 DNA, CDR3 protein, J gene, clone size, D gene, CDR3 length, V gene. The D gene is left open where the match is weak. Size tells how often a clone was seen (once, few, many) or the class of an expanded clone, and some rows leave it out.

CDR3nt: TGCGCCAGCAGCTTGCTTCAGAACACCGGGGAGCTGTTTTTT
CDR3aa: CASSLLQNTGELFF
j_gene: TRBJ2-2
abundance: many
d_gene: NA
len: 14
v_gene: TRBV5-1

CDR3nt: TGCAGTGCTAGAGATTTCCTCTGGCGGGAGTCTTACGAGCAGTACTTC
CDR3aa: CSARDFLWRESYEQYF
j_gene: TRBJ2-7
abundance: few
d_gene: TRBD2
len: 16
v_gene: TRBV20-1

CDR3nt: TGTGCCAGCAGCCTCAGAGCGCAGCGTTCCAGCTCCTATAATTCACCCCTCCACTTT
CDR3aa: CASSLRAQRSSSYNSPLHF
j_gene: TRBJ1-6
abundance: few
d_gene: NA
len: 19
v_gene: TRBV3-1

CDR3nt: TGTGCCAGCGGAGCGGGGGGCCATAATGAGCAGTTCTTC
CDR3aa: CASGAGGHNEQFF
j_gene: TRBJ2-1
abundance: many
d_gene: TRBD2
len: 13
v_gene: TRBV6-4

CDR3nt: TGTGCCAGCAGCCAACGGACATGGTATGGAAACACTGAAGCTTTCTTT
CDR3aa: CASSQRTWYGNTEAFF
j_gene: TRBJ1-1
abundance: NA
d_gene: NA
len: 16
v_gene: TRBV3-1

CDR3nt: TGTGCCAGCAGTTTGTGGGAAAATAGCAATCAGCCCCAGCATTTT
CDR3aa: CASSLWENSNQPQHF
j_gene: TRBJ1-5
abundance: NA
d_gene: NA
len: 15
v_gene: TRBV12-3/TRBV12-4

CDR3nt: TGTGCCAGCAGCTTAGCAGGGACTAGCGGGAGTAGAGAGACCCAGTACTTC
CDR3aa: CASSLAGTSGSRETQYF
j_gene: TRBJ2-5
abundance: once
d_gene: TRBD2
len: 17
v_gene: TRBV7-9

CDR3nt: TGTGCCAGCAGTGAAGGATGGGGACTAGCAAACACAGATACGCAGTATTTT
CDR3aa: CASSEGWGLANTDTQYF
j_gene: TRBJ2-3
abundance: few
d_gene: TRBD2
len: 17
v_gene: TRBV2

CDR3nt: TGTGCCAGCAGTGAGAGTGTGGCCAATCAGCCCCAGCATTTT
CDR3aa: CASSESVANQPQHF
j_gene: TRBJ1-5
abundance: many
d_gene: NA
len: 14
v_gene: TRBV6-4

CDR3nt: TGCGCCAGCAGCTACCGGATTAATGAGCAGTTCTTC
CDR3aa: CASSYRINEQFF
j_gene: TRBJ2-1
abundance: NA
d_gene: NA
len: 12
v_gene: TRBV5-1

CDR3nt: TGTGCCAGCAGGCGGACTAGCGGGAGTCCCGGGGAGCTGTTTTTT
CDR3aa: CASRRTSGSPGELFF
j_gene: TRBJ2-2
abundance: NA
d_gene: TRBD2
len: 15
v_gene: TRBV12-3/TRBV12-4

CDR3nt: TGTGCCAGCAGTGAGACTAGCGGGAGGAGAGATACGCAGTATTTT
CDR3aa: CASSETSGRRDTQYF
j_gene: TRBJ2-3
abundance: many
d_gene: TRBD2
len: 15
v_gene: TRBV6-1

CDR3nt: TGTGCCAGCAGTTTAAGGACTAGCGGGGGTAATGAGCAGTTCTTC
CDR3aa: CASSLRTSGGNEQFF
j_gene: TRBJ2-1
abundance: many
d_gene: TRBD2
len: 15
v_gene: TRBV5-1

CDR3nt: TGCGCCAGCAGCTTGGGCGGCAGCGGCGATTCACCCCTCCACTTT
CDR3aa: CASSLGGSGDSPLHF
j_gene: TRBJ1-6
abundance: few
d_gene: NA
len: 15
v_gene: TRBV5-1

CDR3nt: TGTGCCAGCAGCCCGACTGGACTAGCGGGCGACCACGAGCAGTACTTC
CDR3aa: CASSPTGLAGDHEQYF
j_gene: TRBJ2-7
abundance: NA
d_gene: TRBD2
len: 16
v_gene: TRBV7-8

CDR3nt: TGTGCCAGCAGTGCCCCCGGGACTAGCGGATACGAGCAGTACTTC
CDR3aa: CASSAPGTSGYEQYF
j_gene: TRBJ2-7
abundance: NA
d_gene: TRBD2
len: 15
v_gene: TRBV12-3/TRBV12-4

CDR3nt: TGCGCCAGCAGCATGGACACCACCTCCTACGAGCAGTACTTC
CDR3aa: CASSMDTTSYEQYF
j_gene: TRBJ2-7
abundance: NA
d_gene: NA
len: 14
v_gene: TRBV5-1

CDR3nt: TGTGCCAGCAGTTCGCGGGGGGTTTACTACGAGCAGTACTTC
CDR3aa: CASSSRGVYYEQYF
j_gene: TRBJ2-7
abundance: few
d_gene: TRBD2
len: 14
v_gene: TRBV12-3/TRBV12-4

CDR3nt: TGTGCCAGCAGCTTAGGTATTCGGGCTACTAGCGGGGGTTCTGATACGCAGTATTTT
CDR3aa: CASSLGIRATSGGSDTQYF
j_gene: TRBJ2-3
abundance: many
d_gene: TRBD2
len: 19
v_gene: TRBV7-6

CDR3nt: TGTGCCAGCAGCCCACAGGGGAGGGCCGGCTACACCTTC
CDR3aa: CASSPQGRAGYTF
j_gene: TRBJ1-2
abundance: few
d_gene: TRBD1
len: 13
v_gene: TRBV13

CDR3nt: TGTGCCAGCAGCGAAGGGACTAGCGGGGCTGGTTCGGCGCAGTATTTT
CDR3aa: CASSEGTSGAGSAQYF
j_gene: TRBJ2-3
abundance: NA
d_gene: TRBD2
len: 16
v_gene: TRBV9

CDR3nt: TGCAGTGCTAGAGATTGGAGGTCAAACACTGAAGCTTTCTTT
CDR3aa: CSARDWRSNTEAFF
j_gene: TRBJ1-1
abundance: many
d_gene: NA
len: 14
v_gene: TRBV20-1

CDR3nt: TGCAGTGCTTTACTAGCCGCAGAGGATACGCAGTATTTT
CDR3aa: CSALLAAEDTQYF
j_gene: TRBJ2-3
abundance: NA
d_gene: NA
len: 13
v_gene: TRBV20-1

CDR3nt: TGTGCCAGCAGGGCCGGGACAGGAGGCAATCAGCCCCAGCATTTT
CDR3aa: CASRAGTGGNQPQHF
j_gene: TRBJ1-5
abundance: few
d_gene: TRBD1
len: 15
v_gene: TRBV6-1

CDR3nt: TGTGCCAGCAGTTTATTAGTCCCAGGGTCAAAAGGGGATGGCTACACCTTC
CDR3aa: CASSLLVPGSKGDGYTF
j_gene: TRBJ1-2
abundance: few
d_gene: NA
len: 17
v_gene: TRBV28

CDR3nt: TGCGCCAGCAGCTTGGAGGGCCCAGCCTATAATTCACCCCTCCACTTT
CDR3aa: CASSLEGPAYNSPLHF
j_gene: TRBJ1-6
abundance: many
d_gene: NA
len: 16
v_gene: TRBV5-1

CDR3nt: TGTGCCTCCTCCCATCTTGTCCCTTGGAGACAGTCTGGGGCCAACGTCCTGACTTTC
CDR3aa: CASSHLVPWRQSGANVLTF
j_gene: TRBJ2-6
abundance: NA
d_gene: NA
len: 19
v_gene: TRBV3-1

CDR3nt: TGTGCCAGCAGCTTAGTTTCGGGACAGGGGGCCTATAATTCACCCCTCCACTTT
CDR3aa: CASSLVSGQGAYNSPLHF
j_gene: TRBJ1-6
abundance: many
d_gene: TRBD1
len: 18
v_gene: TRBV7-8

CDR3nt: TGTGCCAGCAGTTACTCTATTTCTCCGGGACAGGGAATCCAAGAGACCCAGTACTTC
CDR3aa: CASSYSISPGQGIQETQYF
j_gene: TRBJ2-5
abundance: many
d_gene: TRBD1
len: 19
v_gene: TRBV6-5

CDR3nt: TGTGCCAGCAGCCCGCCCTATTCGAACACTGAAGCTTTCTTT
CDR3aa: CASSPPYSNTEAFF
j_gene: TRBJ1-1
abundance: many
d_gene: NA
len: 14
v_gene: TRBV12-3/TRBV12-4

CDR3nt: TGTGCCATCAGTGTAGGGGGTGGCACTGAAGCTTTCTTT
CDR3aa: CAISVGGGTEAFF
j_gene: TRBJ1-1
abundance: many
d_gene: NA
len: 13
v_gene: TRBV10-3

CDR3nt: TGTGCCAGCAGCTTGTTTTGGGATAGCGACAATGAGCAGTTCTTC
CDR3aa: CASSLFWDSDNEQFF
j_gene: TRBJ2-1
abundance: few
d_gene: NA
len: 15
v_gene: TRBV5-5